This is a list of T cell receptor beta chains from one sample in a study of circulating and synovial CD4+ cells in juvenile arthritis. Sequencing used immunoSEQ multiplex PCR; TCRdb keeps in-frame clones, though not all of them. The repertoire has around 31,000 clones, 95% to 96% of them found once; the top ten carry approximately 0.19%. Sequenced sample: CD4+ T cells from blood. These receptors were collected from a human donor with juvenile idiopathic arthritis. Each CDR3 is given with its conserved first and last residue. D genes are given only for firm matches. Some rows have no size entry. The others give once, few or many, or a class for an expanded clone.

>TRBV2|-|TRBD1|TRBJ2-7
TGTGCCAGCAGTGTAGGGACAGAACGATACGAGCAGTACTTC
CASSVGTERYEQYF
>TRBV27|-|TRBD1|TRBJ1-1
TGTGCCAGCAGTTTCCTATCTCCGACAGGGTGGGTCACTGAAGCTTTCTTT
CASSFLSPTGWVTEAFF
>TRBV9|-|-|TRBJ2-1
TGTGCCAGCAGCGCATCGGGAGAGCAGTTCTTC
CASSASGEQFF
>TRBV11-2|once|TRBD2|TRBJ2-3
TGTGCCAGCAGCTTAGTTCGCGGGGGGATGACAGATACGCAGTATTTT
CASSLVRGGMTDTQYF
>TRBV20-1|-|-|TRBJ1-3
TGCAGTGGTCTCCGGGGAAACACCATATATTTT
CSGLRGNTIYF
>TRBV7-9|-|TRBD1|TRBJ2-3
TGTGCCAGCAGAGTGAGGAGACAGGGGGCCGAAGATACGCAGTATTTT
CASRVRRQGAEDTQYF
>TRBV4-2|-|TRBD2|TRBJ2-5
TGTGCCAGCAGCCAAGTAGCGGGGGGCAGTTTTTGGGAAGAGACCCAGTACTTC
CASSQVAGGSFWEETQYF
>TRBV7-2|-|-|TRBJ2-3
TGTGCCAGCAGCTTAGTTGCGGATGACACAGATACGCAGTATTTT
CASSLVADDTDTQYF
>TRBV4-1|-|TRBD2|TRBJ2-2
TGCGCCAGCAGCCAAGATGGGACTAGTCCCGGGGAGCTGTTTTTT
CASSQDGTSPGELFF
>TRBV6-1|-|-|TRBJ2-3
TGTGCCAGCAGCCCCGGGACTCCCACAGATACGCAGTATTTT
CASSPGTPTDTQYF
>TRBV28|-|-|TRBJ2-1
TGTGCCAGCAACGCACAGGTAGGTGCCTACAATGAGCAGTTCTTC
CASNAQVGAYNEQFF
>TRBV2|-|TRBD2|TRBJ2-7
TGTGCCAGCAGTCAAAATAGCGGGGCTGGATACGAGCAGTACTTC
CASSQNSGAGYEQYF
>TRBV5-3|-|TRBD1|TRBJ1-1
TGTGCCAGAAGCGACAGGGCGGAGAGGAGCACTGAAGCTTTCTTT
CARSDRAERSTEAFF
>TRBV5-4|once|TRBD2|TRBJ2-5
TGTGCCAGCAGCGGTACCGGGGGGGCCGAGACCCAGTACTTC
CASSGTGGAETQYF
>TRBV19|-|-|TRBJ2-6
TGTGCCAGTAGTATTCGGGGGATCGGGGTCCGCGGGGCCAACGTCCTGACTTTC
CASSIRGIGVRGANVLTF
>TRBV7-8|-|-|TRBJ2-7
TGTGCCAGCAGCTTAAGTCACCGGGACTACGAGCAGTACTTC
CASSLSHRDYEQYF
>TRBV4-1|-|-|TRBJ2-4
TGCGCCAGCAGCCTCAGGGTTCAAGCGGGTCCTTTAGCCAAAAACATTCAGTACTTC
CASSLRVQAGPLAKNIQYF
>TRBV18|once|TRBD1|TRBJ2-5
TGTGCCAGCTCACTAGGACAGGGGGAATTGGAGACCCAGTACTTC
CASSLGQGELETQYF
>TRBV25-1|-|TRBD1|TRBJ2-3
TGTGCCAGCACCCCCTTCAGCCGGGCAGGGGGAACAGATACGCAGTATTTT
CASTPFSRAGGTDTQYF
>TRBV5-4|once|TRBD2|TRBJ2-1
TGTGCCAGCAGCGGGCGCGGGAGGGGCTCCTACAATGAGCAGTTCTTC
CASSGRGRGSYNEQFF
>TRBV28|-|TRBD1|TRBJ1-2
TGTGCCAGCAGTTTAGGACAGGGTATGGTTAATGGCTACACCTTC
CASSLGQGMVNGYTF
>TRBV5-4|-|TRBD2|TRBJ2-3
TGTGCCAGCAGCGGGGGGATAGCGGGGATAATAGCGCGGACAGATACGCAGTATTTT
CASSGGIAGIIARTDTQYF
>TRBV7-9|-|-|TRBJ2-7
TGTGCCAGCAGCGCAGGGCTGGCCCGGAACGAGCAGTACTTC
CASSAGLARNEQYF
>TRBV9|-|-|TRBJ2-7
TGTGCCAGCAGCGTAGGTACCGGTACGAGGGAGGTTAACTACGAGCAGTACTTC
CASSVGTGTREVNYEQYF
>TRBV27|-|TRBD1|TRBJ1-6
TGTGCCAGCAGCCCTTCGGACAGGGAAAATTCACCCCTCCACTTT
CASSPSDRENSPLHF
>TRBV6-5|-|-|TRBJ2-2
TGTGCCAGCAGCCGCCGGGGCACCGGGGAGCTGTTTTTT
CASSRRGTGELFF
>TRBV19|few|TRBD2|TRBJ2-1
TGTGCCAGTAGTATTAGGCGGGAGGGCCGAAATGAGCAGTTCTTC
CASSIRREGRNEQFF
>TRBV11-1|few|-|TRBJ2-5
TGTGCCAGCAGCCCCCGGTCTTTCCTAGCAGTCCAAGAGACCCAGTACTTC
CASSPRSFLAVQETQYF
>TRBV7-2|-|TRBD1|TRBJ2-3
TGTGCCAGCAGCCTGGGACAGATCACAGATACGCAGTATTTT
CASSLGQITDTQYF
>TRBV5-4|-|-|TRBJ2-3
TGTGCCAGCAGCTTGGTGGCGCAGGCAAGCACAGATACGCAGTATTTT
CASSLVAQASTDTQYF
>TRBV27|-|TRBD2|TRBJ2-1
TGTGCCAGCAGTCCCCTCCTAGCGGGAGGGCTCAATGAGCAGTTCTTC
CASSPLLAGGLNEQFF
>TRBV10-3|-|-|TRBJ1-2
TGTGCCATCAGTGAGTCTACCCAGACAGAACTCTATGGCTACACCTTC
CAISESTQTELYGYTF
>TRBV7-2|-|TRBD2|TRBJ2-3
TGTGCCAGCAGCCTACTAGGCGGGGGACGCACAGATACGCAGTATTTT
CASSLLGGGRTDTQYF
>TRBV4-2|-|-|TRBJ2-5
TGTGCCAGCAGCCAGACGGGGAGAGGAGATGAGACCCAGTACTTC
CASSQTGRGDETQYF